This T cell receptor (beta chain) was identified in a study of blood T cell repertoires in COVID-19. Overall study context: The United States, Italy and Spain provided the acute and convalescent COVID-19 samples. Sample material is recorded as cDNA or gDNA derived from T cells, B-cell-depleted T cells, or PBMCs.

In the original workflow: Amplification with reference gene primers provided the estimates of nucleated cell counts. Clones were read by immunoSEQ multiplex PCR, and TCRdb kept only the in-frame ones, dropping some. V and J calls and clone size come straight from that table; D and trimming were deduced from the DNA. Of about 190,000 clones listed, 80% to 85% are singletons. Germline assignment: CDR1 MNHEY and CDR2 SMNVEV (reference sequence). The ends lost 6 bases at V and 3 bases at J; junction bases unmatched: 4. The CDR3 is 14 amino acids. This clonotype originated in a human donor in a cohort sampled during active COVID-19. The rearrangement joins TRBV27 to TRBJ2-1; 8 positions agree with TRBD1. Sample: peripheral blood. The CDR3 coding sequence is TGTGCCAGCAGGCAGGGGGCTTTCTACAATGAGCAGTTCTTC. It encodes CASRQGAFYNEQFF.